This TCR beta chain was sequenced for a study of regulatory T cells in long-lasting Graves disease. CDR3-region Arm-PCR and iRepertoire HTBI primers produced the TCR beta libraries. One entry per CDR3 protein results from TCRdb running MiXCR on the multiplex PCR reads. The table has 550,000 to 600,000 distinct CDR3 sequences, about 16% seen once; the top ten hold around 12%. This clonotype was detected only a few times. The CDR3 extends over 22 amino acids. Germline V gene sequence: CDR1 MNHEY, CDR2 SVGEGT. Between the trimmed V and J ends, which lost 6 bases and 6 bases, there was a span of 40 bases. Specified time point: newly diagnosed GD, antithyroid drugs for less than 3 months. TCR sequences were obtained from RNA taken from PBMCs. This sample was shared with a second study, whose subject was T cells in Graves' hyperthyroidism and ophthalmopathy. From that paper: The diagnostic basis comprised clinical symptoms, serum thyroxine and TRAb, thyroid ultrasound and orbital computed tomography. Most expanded thyroid clonotypes above 0.001 recurred in blood. Prediction of ophthalmopathy progression came a median 6.5 months pre-onset.

This chain uses TRBV6-2 or TRBV6-3 with TRBJ2-3, with a weak D call TRBD2 (6 bases). The sample here was peripheral blood mononuclear cells (PBMCs), taken at new diagnosis, from a patient treated with antithyroid drugs. The source is a man younger than 35 with Graves disease. CDR3 region: CASRDRLLGRRGGTSRNDTQYF. CDR3 coding DNA: TGTGCCAGCAGGGATCGCCTCCTGGGGCGGAGAGGAGGGACCTCAAGAAATGATACGCAGTATTTT.